This paragraph reports one T cell receptor (beta chain). The V gene's germline CDR1 is WNHNN and CDR2 SYGVQD (reference sequence). Deletions cut 8 bases from V and 0 bases from J, with 16 bases between. The CDR3 consists of 15 residues. The source of the sample is a study of T cell changes during pregnancy in multiple sclerosis. Here immunoSEQ multiplex PCR was the method, and the copy in TCRdb shows in-frame clones only, minus some. The table includes roughly 86,000 clones, approximately 92% detected once. The sequencing here drew on peripheral blood, taken in the first trimester of pregnancy. This rearrangement joins TRBV10-1 to TRBJ1-2; TRBD1 might be the D (5 bases). This receptor was obtained from a female donor with multiple sclerosis, enrolled in a pregnancy study. The CDR3 bases are TGCGCCAGCGGCGTGACAGCTAAACCTAACTATGGCTACACCTTC. Translation gives CASGVTAKPNYGYTF.